This T cell receptor (beta chain) was retrieved from a study of T cell repertoires in cytomegalovirus infection. TCRdb reanalysed the reads using MiXCR and keeps one entry per CDR3 protein. The table includes about 900,000 distinct CDR3 sequences, roughly 30% detected once. Many counts were recorded for this clonotype. Its antigen is currently unknown. CDR1 SGHVS and CDR2 FNYEAQ come from the germline V gene. Germline trimming cut 5 bases from V and 1 base from J; bases unmatched to any gene: 2. The CDR3 length is 15 residues. Sequenced material: cultured CD8+ T cells from PBMCs, taken from culture after CMV antigen stimulation. This clonotype was sampled from a human donor in good health (CMV status not recorded). Some clones in this sample may be carry-over from other donors' samples. The chain recombines TRBV7-6 with TRBJ2-2; 9 bases are shared with TRBD2. The CDR3 reads CASSRLAVNTGELFF. The DNA of the CDR3 is TGTGCCAGCAGCAGACTAGCGGTGAACACCGGGGAGCTGTTTTTT.